Listed here are 31 T cell receptor beta chains from one sample, sequenced in a study of blood T cells in healthy people across ages. Using a J-beta primer mix together with a sample-barcoded 5' primer, a second PCR was run for about 6 to 11 cycles. MiXCR, run by TCRdb on the 5' RACE reads, gives a single entry per CDR3 protein. The table shows over 1,200,000 distinct CDR3 sequences, with roughly 60% occurring only once. Material for sequencing was blood. Receptors were obtained from a man younger than 30 in good health.

This clonotype was seen more than once but under ten times. The chain recombines TRBV4-1 with TRBJ2-3, with D unclear. Germline V gives CDR1 MGHRA, CDR2 YSYEKL. Between the trimmed V and J ends, which lost 1 base and 2 bases, there was a span of 13 bases. This CDR3 contains 16 residues. This CDR3 reads CASSQVIPISTDTQYF. The CDR3 DNA follows: TGCGCCAGCAGCCAAGTTATCCCTATATCCACAGATACGCAGTATTTT.

This sequence joins TRBV20-1 and TRBJ2-3, with D possibly being TRBD1 (6 bases). Trimming took 0 bases from V and 2 from J, leaving 12 bases between them. The CDR3 spans 15 residues. Germline V gene sequence: CDR1 DFQATT, CDR2 SNEGSKA (reference sequence). The CDR3 loop is CSARDPQGPTDTQYF. CDR3 bases: TGCAGTGCTAGAGATCCACAGGGCCCCACAGATACGCAGTATTTT.

The rearrangement uses TRBV12-3 or TRBV12-4 and TRBJ2-5, with TRBD2 matching 9 bases. The CDR3 extends over 15 amino acids. The trim removed 6 bases at V and 5 bases at J, leaving 10 bases unmatched. The CDR3 region has the DNA TGTGCCAGCAGCACCCAAAGCGGGAGGTGGGAGACCCAGTACTTC. Residues: CASSTQSGRWETQYF.

The rearrangement joins TRBV28 to TRBJ2-1; D is ambiguous. The length of the CDR3 is 12 residues. Germline V lookup: CDR1 MDHEN, CDR2 SYDVKM. Trimming removed 3 bases from V and 9 bases from J, with 9 bases in between. CDR3 sequence (DNA): TGTGCCAGCAGTTTTCCCCGGGCTGAGCAGTTCTTC. Translated, it gives CASSFPRAEQFF.

This chain uses TRBV2 with TRBJ1-2; D is undetermined. This CDR3 is 13 amino acids long. CDR1 is SNHLY and CDR2 is FYNNEI in the germline V gene. Trimming pared 5 bases from V and 1 base from J, leaving 8 bases between. The CDR3 here is CASSPQFNYGYTF. The CDR3, as DNA: TGTGCCAGCAGTCCACAGTTTAACTATGGCTACACCTTC.

The chain carries TRBV18 and TRBJ2-5; 10 bases fit TRBD2. The V segment lost 2 bases and the J segment 4 bases; nucleotides outside the gene matches: 7. The germline CDR1 and CDR2 sequences are KGHSH and LQKENI. This CDR3 is built from 16 residues. For the CDR3, the DNA is TGTGCCAGCTCACCATTTAGCGGGGGGTCTTCAGAGACCCAGTACTTC. Translation gives CASSPFSGGSSETQYF. Full variable domain (rest looked up from reference TRBV18 and TRBJ2-5): NAGVMQNPRHLVRRRGQEARLRCSPMKGHSHVYWYRQLPEEGLKFMVYLQKENIIDESGMPKERFSAEFPKEGPSILRIQQVVRGDSAAYFCASSPFSGGSSETQYFGPGTRLLVL.

The chain employs TRBV15 and TRBJ1-5, with D possibly TRBD1 on 5 matching bases. Germline lookup yields CDR1 LNHNV and CDR2 YYDKDF (reference sequence). Trimming took 5 bases from V and 1 from J, leaving 9 bases between them. This CDR3 region has 14 residues. DNA of the CDR3: TGTGCCACCAGCCAAGACAGCAGCAATCAGCCCCAGCATTTT. Protein sequence: CATSQDSSNQPQHF.

V is TRBV24-1 and J is TRBJ1-2; D unresolved. This CDR3 has 15 amino acids. V gave up 3 bases and J gave up 1 base, with 11 bases separating them. Germline V gene data show CDR1 as KGHDR and CDR2 as SFDVKD. The CDR3 spells CATSDPDWGNYGYTF. CDR3 nucleotides: TGTGCCACCAGTGATCCTGACTGGGGTAACTATGGCTACACCTTC.

The genes are TRBV6-1 and TRBJ2-3, with D maybe TRBD1 (6 bases). V lost 6 bases and J 7 bases, leaving 23 bases between the germline ends. This CDR3 has 16 residues. Germline V gives CDR1 MNHNS, CDR2 SASEGT. CDR3 in amino acids: CASSLQTGLISNTQYF. CDR3 sequence (DNA): TGTGCCAGCAGCCTACAAACAGGGTTGATTTCTAATACGCAGTATTTT.

This clonotype appeared a single time. This could be a read error, since a much larger clone is one nucleotide away. This chain links TRBV9 with TRBJ2-5; D is unclear. V was cut by 0 bases and J by 0 bases, with 6 bases left in between. This CDR3 is built from 14 residues. Germline V lookup: CDR1 SGDLS, CDR2 YYNGEE. CDR3 loop: CASSVGAYQETQYF. The DNA of the CDR3 is TGTGCCAGCAGCGTAGGGGCATACCAAGAGACCCAGTACTTC.

The chain carries TRBV27 and TRBJ2-4; D possibly corresponds to TRBD1 (6 bases). The closer fit of TRBJ2-7 to the DNA end suggests the J call may be wrong. Germline V gene lookup returns CDR1 MNHEY and CDR2 SMNVEV (reference sequence). The CDR3 has 15 residues. CDR3 sequence (DNA): TGTGCCAGCAGTGCAAACCGGGACAAATGGTACGAGCAGTACTTC. Translating it yields CASSANRDKWYEQYF.

CDR3 loop: CASSFNRAGANVLTF. CDR3 coding DNA: TGTGCCAGCAGCTTCAACAGGGCTGGGGCCAACGTCCTGACTTTC. The V call is TRBV2, the J call TRBJ2-6, with D perhaps TRBD1 (6 bases). Germline V CDR1 and CDR2: SNHLY, FYNNEI. This CDR3 comprises 15 residues. V was pared by 6 bases and J by 2 bases, with 11 bases between.

This clonotype was observed a handful of times. This chain links TRBV12-5 with TRBJ2-1, with D unclear. The CDR3 length is 14 residues. The germline CDR1 and CDR2 sequences are LGHNT and FRNRAP. V was shortened by 6 bases and J by 0 bases, with 9 bases between the two germline ends. CDR3: CASGPSSSYNEQFF. In DNA, the CDR3 is TGTGCTAGTGGACCGAGTAGCTCCTACAATGAGCAGTTCTTC.

This chain connects TRBV20-1 to TRBJ1-5; possible D gene TRBD1, 5 bases. Trimming cost V 5 bases and J 0 bases, with 17 bases left between them. Germline-derived CDR1 and CDR2 are DFQATT and SNEGSKA (reference sequence). The CDR3 is 16 amino acids. CDR3 residues: CSAFDSTHFSNQPQHF. CDR3 nucleotide sequence: TGCAGTGCTTTTGACAGTACCCATTTTAGCAATCAGCCCCAGCATTTT.

The rearrangement uses TRBV18 and TRBJ1-2, with 9 bases fitting TRBD1. Germline V gene data show CDR1 as KGHSH and CDR2 as LQKENI. The junction had 6 bases not matched to a gene; V was cut back by 2 bases and J by 5 bases. The CDR3 runs 15 residues. The CDR3 loop is CASSPSGTGTYGYTF. In DNA, the CDR3 is TGTGCCAGCTCACCATCCGGGACAGGGACGTATGGCTACACCTTC.

The V call is TRBV7-2, the J call TRBJ1-1, with D perhaps TRBD1 (6 bases). The V and J ends lost 0 bases and 8 bases respectively, with 13 bases between them. The germline CDR1 and CDR2 sequences are SGHTA and FQGNSA. The CDR3 consists of 14 residues. CDR3 loop: CASSLAARGLEAFF. Here the CDR3 DNA reads TGTGCCAGCAGCTTAGCGGCGCGGGGGCTGGAAGCTTTCTTT.

The V gene is TRBV2, the J gene TRBJ2-4; 8 bases match TRBD1. The J call is uncertain, as TRBJ2-7 better fits the DNA end. CDR3 length: 13 residues. Per the germline V gene, CDR1 is SNHLY and CDR2 is FYNNEI. CDR3 amino acids: CASGGDRRDEQYF. The CDR3 coding sequence is TGTGCCAGTGGAGGGGACAGGAGGGACGAGCAGTACTTC.

The chain recombines TRBV11-2 with TRBJ2-1, with TRBD2 matching 16 bases. Germline CDR1 reads SGHAT; CDR2 reads FQNNGV. The CDR3 extends over 20 amino acids. V lost 7 bases to trimming and J lost 0 bases; unmatched junction nucleotides: 12. The CDR3 DNA follows: TGTGCCAGCAACTCCGCGGGACTAGCGGGGGGGCGCCTCTCCTACAATGAGCAGTTCTTC. It encodes CASNSAGLAGGRLSYNEQFF.

This clonotype was detected only a few times. This chain links TRBV2 with TRBJ1-6; 8 bases are shared with TRBD1. This CDR3 has 15 residues. Germline values: CDR1 SNHLY, CDR2 FYNNEI. J was trimmed by 7 bases and V by 6 bases; bases with no gene match: 8. CDR3 nucleotides: TGTGCCAGCAGGCCGACAGGGGCGCGGAATTCACCCCTCCACTTT. This codes for CASRPTGARNSPLHF. The variable domain in full, with the rest retrieved from reference TRBV2 and TRBJ1-6, is EPEVTQTPSHQVTQMGQEVILRCVPISNHLYFYWYRQILGQKVEFLVSFYNNEISEKSEIFDDQFSVERPDGSNFTLKIRSTKLEDSAMYFCASRPTGARNSPLHFGNGTRLTVT.

The rearrangement joins TRBV20-1 to TRBJ1-2; TRBD1 matches at 7 bases. The CDR3 covers 12 residues. The V segment lost 8 bases and the J segment 2 bases; nucleotides outside the gene matches: 5. Germline V gene sequence: CDR1 DFQATT, CDR2 SNEGSKA (reference sequence). The CDR3 DNA is TGCAGTTTTCCCAGGGGGAACTATGGCTACACCTTC. Its translation is CSFPRGNYGYTF.

The V call is TRBV27, the J call TRBJ2-7; possible D gene TRBD1, 6 bases. V lost 8 bases, J lost 0 bases, and 11 bases lay in between. The germline V gene encodes CDR1 MNHEY and CDR2 SMNVEV (reference sequence). The CDR3 sequence is 13 residues long. The CDR3 coding sequence is TGTGCCAGCGGGCAGGGGAGCTCCTACGAGCAGTACTTC. This translates into CASGQGSSYEQYF.

This clonotype occurred a few times. J is TRBJ2-3 and V is TRBV27, with D possibly being TRBD2 (6 bases). Trimming removed 8 bases at V and 1 base at J, with 16 bases between. The CDR3 has 15 amino acids. Germline CDR1 reads MNHEY; CDR2 reads SMNVEV (reference sequence). CDR3 amino acids: CASSRGTGGTDTQYF. DNA of the CDR3: TGTGCCAGCTCCAGAGGGACGGGGGGCACAGATACGCAGTATTTT.

The rearrangement links TRBV7-6 to TRBJ2-3, with D possibly called TRBD1 or TRBD2 (5 bases each). The CDR3 is made up of 14 amino acids. Trimming took off 0 bases at V and 4 bases at J, with 8 bases between the two ends. The germline V gene encodes CDR1 SGHVS and CDR2 FNYEAQ. CDR3 in amino acids: CASSLAGRADTQYF. CDR3 nucleotides: TGTGCCAGCAGCTTAGCGGGACGGGCAGATACGCAGTATTTT. Filled out from reference TRBV7-6 and TRBJ2-3, the complete variable domain reads GAGVSQSPRYKVTKRGQDVALRCDPISGHVSLYWYRQALGQGPEFLTYFNYEAQQDKSGLPNDRFSAERPEGSISTLTIQRTEQRDSAMYRCASSLAGRADTQYFGPGTRLTVL.

This clonotype was counted a few times. The V gene is TRBV6-5, the J gene TRBJ2-2; D gene unclear. From germline, CDR1 is MNHEY and CDR2 SVGAGI. The CDR3 contains 11 residues. V lost 8 bases to trimming and J lost 7 bases, with 8 bases between them. The CDR3 bases are TGTGCCAGCCGTCGAGGCGGGGAGCTGTTTTTT. As protein: CASRRGGELFF.

The chain has TRBV7-2 and TRBJ1-2; D unresolved. The V end lost 5 bases, the J end lost 8 bases, and 18 bases lay between the germline ends. This CDR3 has 14 residues. Germline lookup yields CDR1 SGHTA and CDR2 FQGNSA. For the CDR3, the DNA is TGTGCCAGCAGCCCCGTTAGCGGAGGTGACGGCTACACCTTC. It yields the protein CASSPVSGGDGYTF.

The rearrangement uses TRBV28 and TRBJ2-1; 8 nucleotides align to TRBD1. V was clipped by 7 bases and J by 3 bases; unmatched bases: 2. CDR3 length: 13 residues. Germline CDR1 is MDHEN and CDR2 is SYDVKM. In DNA form, the CDR3 reads TGTGCCAGCACAGGGGGCCGCTACAATGAGCAGTTCTTC. Its translation is CASTGGRYNEQFF.

The chain is built from TRBV5-5 and TRBJ2-3; no firm D call. The V end was cut by 0 bases, the J end by 0 bases, with 8 bases between. Germline CDR1 and CDR2: SGHKS and YYEKEE (reference sequence). The CDR3 has 15 residues. Here the CDR3 reads CASSLASRSTDTQYF. The CDR3 region has the DNA TGTGCCAGCAGCTTGGCGAGCCGGAGCACAGATACGCAGTATTTT. The full variable domain, in which reference TRBV5-5 and TRBJ2-3 provide the parts outside the CDR3, is DAGVTQSPTHLIKTRGQQVTLRCSPISGHKSVSWYQQVLGQGPQFIFQYYEKEERGRGNFPDRFSARQFPNYSSELNVNALLLGDSALYLCASSLASRSTDTQYFGPGTRLTVL.

Turning to this clonotype: One end of the junction does not line up with germline, which may come from a read error. The V gene is TRBV20-1, the J gene TRBJ1-6, with D perhaps TRBD1 (6 bases). This CDR3 spans 13 amino acids. From germline, CDR1 is DFQATT and CDR2 SNEGSKA (reference sequence). CDR3 DNA sequence: TGCAGTGCCCCAAAGGGGGGAGAATCACTCCTCCACTTT. Its protein is CSAPKGGESLLHF.

The sample holds a few counts of this clonotype. This chain joins TRBV29-1 and TRBJ1-2, with D perhaps TRBD1 (5 bases). Per the germline V gene, CDR1 is SQVTM and CDR2 is ANQGSEA. Trimming pared 4 bases from V and 4 bases from J, leaving 13 bases between. The length of the CDR3 is 13 residues. This CDR3 is CSVAARAGYGYTF. CDR3 nucleotide sequence: TGCAGCGTTGCGGCCAGGGCGGGCTATGGCTACACCTTC.

The chain joins TRBV5-1 to TRBJ1-1; unclear D gene. Trimming took off 4 bases at V and 8 bases at J, with 15 bases between the two ends. The CDR3 totals 13 residues. In germline, CDR1 is SGHRS, CDR2 YFSETQ. Here the CDR3 reads CASSDGSYFEAFF. The CDR3 DNA sequence: TGCGCCAGCAGCGACGGGAGTTACTTCGAAGCTTTCTTT.

This clonotype turned up a few times. The V gene is TRBV6-2 or TRBV6-3, the J gene TRBJ2-5; 7 bases agree with TRBD1. The CDR3 length is 16 residues. Germline CDR1 and CDR2: MNHEY and SVGEGT. J was trimmed by 5 bases and V by 4 bases; bases with no gene match: 13. The CDR3 loop is CASSWPGQVMRETQYF. CDR3 bases: TGTGCCAGCAGTTGGCCAGGACAGGTCATGCGGGAGACCCAGTACTTC.